This entry features one T cell receptor (beta chain) sequence. As yet, its antigen is unknown. Profiling relied on immunoSEQ multiplex PCR, and the TCRdb table lists in-frame clones only, not all of them. In the table there are about 83,000 clones, approximately 96% of which are singletons. The data were taken from a study of cytomegalovirus exposure and HLA in healthy donors. In the study overall: According to later analysis, the same platform produced the 130 or so validation and several hundred first-cohort repertoires.

Findings and limits, study-wide: Some TCR beta chains (around 180 of them) were listed as cytomegalovirus-associated. Most TCR sequences proved rare, with some public TCRs found in many donors. CMV antigen specificity was confirmed in vitro for a few CMV-associated chains.

Sequencing used PBMCs. The sequence came from a woman between 18 and 29 years old in good health and CMV-seronegative.

This CDR3 reads CASSGTSGTNTGELFF. CDR3 nucleotide sequence: TGTGCCAGCAGTGGGACTAGCGGGACGAACACCGGGGAGCTGTTTTTT. The J gene is TRBJ2-2, the V gene TRBV6-4; 12 bases are shared with TRBD2. The germline CDR1 and CDR2 sequences are MRHNA and SNTAGT. V trimming: 4 bases; J trimming: 0 bases; junction bases outside the gene matches: 0. CDR3 size: 16 residues.